These 5 T cell receptor beta chains came from one sample sequenced in a study of shared clonotypes between healthy human individuals. Data came from immunoSEQ multiplex PCR; TCRdb stores just in-frame clones and leaves some out. The data hold some 1.5 million clones, with roughly 95% observed a single time. Sequenced: naive CD4+ T cells sorted from blood. As to subset: CD45RA+ positively selected. All receptors derive from a man in his thirties or forties in good health.

This clone was observed a handful of times. This rearrangement joins TRBV7-2 to TRBJ2-7; maybe TRBD1 (8 bases). Germline V gene data show CDR1 as SGHTA and CDR2 as FQGNSA. This CDR3 has 14 amino acids. The V end was cut by 1 base, the J end by 6 bases, with 13 bases between. The CDR3 loop is CASSLGGGQVEQYF. The CDR3 DNA is TGTGCCAGCAGCTTAGGGGGGGGACAGGTCGAGCAGTACTTC.

This chain links TRBV5-1 with TRBJ2-3; perhaps TRBD2 as D (6 bases). The germline V and J ends were trimmed by 2 bases and 1 base, with 8 bases remaining between them. The germline CDR1 and CDR2 sequences are SGHRS and YFSETQ. The CDR3 consists of 14 residues. CDR3 bases: TGCGCCAGCAGCTTTCCTAGCGGCACAGATACGCAGTATTTT. Its protein product is CASSFPSGTDTQYF.

The chain joins TRBV4-1 to TRBJ2-5, with 9 bases matching TRBD1. The CDR3 extends over 15 amino acids. V dropped 8 bases and J dropped 3; count of bases not matched to a gene: 10. Germline V gene lookup returns CDR1 MGHRA and CDR2 YSYEKL. The CDR3, as DNA: TGCGCCAGCGGACCCGGACAGGGGCGAGAAGAGACCCAGTACTTC. Its translation is CASGPGQGREETQYF.

This chain links TRBV2 with TRBJ1-3; D call uncertain. The CDR3 is 16 residues long. V was trimmed by 6 bases and J by 0 bases, leaving 15 bases between them. Per the germline V gene, CDR1 is SNHLY and CDR2 is FYNNEI. CDR3 protein: CASSVGVWASGNTIYF. The DNA of the CDR3 is TGTGCCAGCAGCGTCGGGGTTTGGGCCTCTGGAAACACCATATATTTT.

This clone was seen once. The V and J genes are TRBV7-2 and TRBJ2-3; D perhaps matches TRBD1 (5 bases). The CDR3 has 14 residues. The germline gives CDR1 SGHTA, CDR2 FQGNSA. V lost 3 bases to trimming and J lost 3 bases, with 10 bases between them. CDR3 protein: CASSLGRETDTQYF. The CDR3, as DNA: TGTGCCAGCAGCTTGGGCAGGGAAACAGATACGCAGTATTTT.